This T cell receptor beta chain came from a study of sequential checkpoint blockade in melanoma (dated by TCRdb to between 2018 and 2020). Some background on the complete study: Patients were randomized 1:1 to first-line nivolumab followed by ipilimumab (arm A) or ipilimumab followed by nivolumab (arm B). Both trial sequences were followed by maintenance nivolumab. The full study reports these points: The response-prediction model combining TCR metrics and mutation burden needs validation in larger, independent patient cohorts.

Reading the label with the study, this specimen's treatment or condition is: randomized to nivolumab then ipilimumab (arm A) or the reverse (arm B). None of the patients in the trial had previously been given DNA-damaging chemotherapy. On a FACS Aria II flow cytometer, live CD3+CD8+ cells that were negative for CD19 and CD56 were sorted from thawed PBMCs. Samples were obtained from patients with melanoma enrolled in CheckMate 064, a randomized, open-label phase II trial of sequential checkpoint blockade. Peripheral blood mononuclear cells were collected by leukapheresis, purified using Ficoll-Paque, and frozen in human serum containing approximately 9.8% DMSO. Immediately after sorting, the purity of sorted blood CD3+CD8+ cells was verified to be >95%, after which DNA was extracted. TCRbeta CDR3 regions were immunosequenced from genomic DNA with the immunoSEQ Assay. Genomic DNA was amplified by bias-controlled multiplex PCR before high-throughput sequencing. In the source study's methods: To quantify the absolute abundance of each unique TCRbeta CDR3 region, the sequences were collapsed and filtered. Clonality, defined as 1 minus Pielou's evenness, was calculated using only productive rearrangements. Clones with significantly greater frequencies in on-treatment versus baseline samples were identified using a previously published method. Here the immuneACCESS table is served through TCRdb, limited to in-frame sequences with V and J called. Missing clones are a known gap in these copies; in checked studies unresolved V genes cover under half, and the rest lacks a known reason. From that table come the V and J calls and clone size; the DNA was used to work out D and trimming. The sample records about 3,500 clones, about 45% of which are singletons. The ten biggest clones cover over 40% of the sample.

With regard to this clone: Its binding antigen is unknown. Base qualities were left out, and no much larger clone turns up one base away.

V lost 0 bases and J lost 6 bases; the stretch between them is 14 bases long. From the cysteine up to the phenylalanine, the CDR3 has a length of 15 residues. Only the CDR3 DNA stays, 45 bases, in frame from base 1. From the germline V gene (reference sequence), CDR1 is LNHDA and CDR2 is SQIVND. The chain is encoded by TRBV19 joined to TRBJ1-2; TRBD1 is a possible D gene, resting on 5 matching bases. The sample was CD8+ T cells sorted from blood (inferred from file names), taken from a patient given nivolumab and ipilimumab in sequence. The source is a human donor with melanoma. The bases are TGTGCCAGTAGTATAGATCAGTGGCAGGGAAATGGCTACACCTTC. The resulting protein is CASSIDQWQGNGYTF.